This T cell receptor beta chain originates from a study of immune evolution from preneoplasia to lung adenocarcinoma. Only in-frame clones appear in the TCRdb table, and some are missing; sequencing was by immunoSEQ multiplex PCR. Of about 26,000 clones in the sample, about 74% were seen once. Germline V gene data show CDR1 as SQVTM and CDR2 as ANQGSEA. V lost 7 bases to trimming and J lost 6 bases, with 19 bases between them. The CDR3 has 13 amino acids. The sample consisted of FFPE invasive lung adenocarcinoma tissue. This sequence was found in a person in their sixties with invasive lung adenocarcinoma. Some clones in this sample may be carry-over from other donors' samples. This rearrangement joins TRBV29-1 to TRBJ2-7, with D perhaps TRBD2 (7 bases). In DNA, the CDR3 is TGCAGCGGGGCCTGGGGGGGGGCCAGCGAGCAGTACTTC. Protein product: CSGAWGGASEQYF.